The TCR beta chain described here comes from a study of T-cell memory formation after mild COVID-19 (dated by TCRdb to the early 2020s). Background for the entire study: TCR sequence clusters from the two donors were largely donor specific. T-cell clones expanding and contracting after mild COVID-19 in a couple of donors were tracked by longitudinal TCRalpha and TCRbeta repertoire sequencing. The cohort comprised two young, previously healthy adult volunteers, one female and one male. What the authors observed across the whole study: Contracting CD4+ clones appeared mostly in the CM and EM memory subsets, whereas CD8+ clones were enriched in EMRA. The study included only two mild cases, and larger cohorts that include severe cases with pre-infection samples were judged to be necessary. SARS-CoV-2 specificity was not confirmed for the second-wave clones peaking on day 37. The detection of some responding clones in pre-infection memory suggests that pre-existing cross-reactive memory T cells joined the SARS-CoV-2 response. Clones that contracted from day 15 to 85 showed balanced CD4/CD8 phenotypes, whereas a second wave of clones that expanded from day 15 to 37 leaned towards CD4+.

The listed sequencing device is Illumina NovaSeq 6000. TCRalpha and TCRbeta cDNA libraries were constructed by 5'RACE with constant-segment primers, with sample barcodes and unique molecular identifiers being introduced. Trizol reagent was used to extract RNA from every sample. Amplification of the libraries took two PCR steps, and the second step added a second sample barcode plus Illumina TruSeq adapters. Sequencing of libraries was performed on an Illumina NovaSeq with 2 x 150 bp paired-end reads. The source study handled its data this way. Reads were demultiplexed and collapsed into UMI-guided consensus sequences with migec v1.2.7. Using mixcr v2.1.11, the UMI consensuses were aligned to TRA and TRB V and J templates and assembled into clonotypes. Clonotypes were classified as expanded or contracted when called significant by both edgeR and NoisET, with noise models trained on biological replicates. For edgeR calls, the thresholds were a false discovery rate-adjusted p below 0.01 and a log2 fold-change of 1. As an exploratory analysis of dynamics, max-normalized trajectories of the 1000 most abundant clonotypes were examined by PCA with hierarchical clustering. The CD4 or CD8 phenotype of responding clones was assigned using the separately sequenced CD4+ and CD8+ repertoires. TCRdb ran its own pipeline on the public reads, namely fastp trimming at Q25 and MiXCR clone calling, and kept in-frame beta chains. Rows matching on CDR3 protein sequence are summarized as one entry with the most common DNA and genes. What appears here as the V and J calls and clone size reflects TCRdb's work, not the paper's. Present in this sample are 80,000 to 90,000 distinct CDR3 sequences, 20% to 25% of which were seen just once. Under 55% of the sample rests with the top ten.

In the germline V gene, CDR1 corresponds to LGHNA and CDR2 to YSLEER. The germline V and J ends show losses of 0 bases and 8 bases respectively, and no gene match explains 4 bases of the junction. Inclusive of the bounding cysteine and phenylalanine, the CDR3 is 14 residues long. Just CDR3 DNA is preserved here, 42 bases in frame from base 1. About this clonotype itself: There is no known antigen for this receptor. The sample holds no much larger clone one base away, and base qualities are not on file.

Ficoll-Paque density gradient centrifugation was the method used to isolate PBMCs. Recombination joined TRBV4-3 with TRBJ2-1, and 7 junction bases match TRBD2. The specimen was PBMCs or a T cell subset sorted from them (not recorded which). The clonotype was recovered from a young man who had mild COVID-19 (a few samples of this study predate the infection). The sample titles of this study are shuffled in the database, so cell type and time point are left out; the donor was told from shared clones. The CDR3 reads as follows: CASSQDRGVYEQFF. The sequence in DNA is TGCGCCAGCAGCCAAGACCGGGGGGTCTATGAGCAGTTCTTC.